The 5 T cell receptor beta chains in this list originate from one sample, sequenced in a study of T-cell reconstitution after alpha-beta-depleted transplantation in children. Unique molecular identifiers were used to barcode this TCRbeta library. TCRdb re-derived calls from the PCR reads in MiXCR, one entry per CDR3 protein. The sample comprises about 540,000 distinct CDR3 sequences, approximately 16% of which are singletons, and over 3% rests with the top ten. Material: PBMCs from the stem cell graft donor, obtained from the stem cell graft. All receptors derive from a human donor who donated a stem cell graft to a child with acute lymphoblastic leukemia.

A few counts support this clonotype. The chain links TRBV3-1 to TRBJ1-2; the match to TRBD1 covers 8 bases. The germline V gene encodes CDR1 LGHDT and CDR2 YNNKEL (reference sequence). The CDR3 has 12 residues. V shed 6 bases and J 8 bases; nucleotides not matched to a gene: 5. The CDR3, as DNA: TGTGCCAGCAGTACAGGGGGAGGAGGCTACACCTTC. It is translated as CASSTGGGGYTF.

The table lists this clonotype with a few counts. This sequence joins TRBV25-1 and TRBJ2-1; TRBD2 might be the D (6 bases). Germline CDR1 is MGHDK and CDR2 is SYGVNS. This CDR3 region has 16 residues. Trimming pared 1 base from V and 10 bases from J, leaving 20 bases between. The CDR3, as DNA: TGTGCCAGCAGTGAATCCCTGGGAGGAGGGGTCTTAGAGCAGTTCTTC. Translation gives CASSESLGGGVLEQFF. The variable domain in full, completed from reference TRBV25-1 and TRBJ2-1, reads EADIYQTPRYLVIGTGKKITLECSQTMGHDKMYWYQQDPGMELHLIHYSYGVNSTEKGDLSSESTVSRIRTEHFPLTLESARPSHTSQYLCASSESLGGGVLEQFFGPGTRLTVL.

V is TRBV4-1 and J is TRBJ2-3, with D possibly matching TRBD2 (6 bases). CDR1 and CDR2 (germline): MGHRA, YSYEKL. CDR3 size: 16 residues. V lost 1 base, J lost 1 base, and 12 bases lay in between. The chain's CDR3 is CASSQGASVGTDTQYF. The CDR3 nucleotides are TGCGCCAGCAGCCAAGGGGCTAGCGTGGGCACAGATACGCAGTATTTT.

This clonotype was observed a few times. This chain joins TRBV7-9 and TRBJ1-2; D may be TRBD1 (6 bases). Germline V gives CDR1 SEHNR, CDR2 FQNEAQ (reference sequence). This CDR3 has 16 amino acids. Trimming left V 3 bases short and J 1 base short, with 15 bases between. The CDR3 nucleotides read TGTGCCAGCAGCTTGGGGGCCGGGGGGATTAACTATGGCTACACCTTC. Translation gives CASSLGAGGINYGYTF. The full variable domain, with the rest looked up from reference TRBV7-9 and TRBJ1-2, is DTGVSQNPRHKITKRGQNVTFRCDPISEHNRLYWYRQTLGQGPEFLTYFQNEAQLEKSRLLSDRFSAERPKGSFSTLEIQRTEQGDSAMYLCASSLGAGGINYGYTFGSGTRLTVV.

This clonotype has a handful of counts. The V gene is TRBV25-1, the J gene TRBJ2-6; 7 bases match TRBD1. CDR1 and CDR2 (germline): MGHDK, SYGVNS. CDR3 length: 18 residues. V gave up 9 bases and J gave up 0 bases; unmatched junction bases: 14. The CDR3 nucleotides are TGTGCCAGTCAGCTTCGGGACAGATTTCCCTCTGGGGCCAACGTCCTGACTTTC. Translating it yields CASQLRDRFPSGANVLTF.